This entry concerns a single T cell receptor (beta chain). This sample was taken from a study of long-term antiretroviral therapy in people with HIV. The trim removed 0 bases at V and 3 bases at J, leaving 14 bases unmatched. The CDR3 is 18 residues long. Germline V gene lookup returns CDR1 WNHNN and CDR2 SYGVQD (reference sequence). Survey-level resolution applied to immunoSEQ assay v3.0. Sequencing used immunoSEQ multiplex PCR; TCRdb keeps in-frame clones, though not all of them. The data show tens of thousands of clones, roughly 93% seen once. This chain links TRBV10-1 with TRBJ2-7; the match to TRBD1 covers 7 bases. The TCR was taken from a woman aged 40 to 49 with HIV. Sequenced here: unsorted PBMCs, sampled 7.6 years after starting antiretroviral therapy. CDR3 coding DNA: TGCGCCAGCAGTGAGTCGAGATTTGCGGACAGGAATTTCTACGAGCAGTACTTC. Its protein product is CASSESRFADRNFYEQYF.